A selection of T cell receptor beta chains follows, all from one sample in a study of T cells in Graves' hyperthyroidism and ophthalmopathy. MiXCR, run by TCRdb on the multiplex PCR reads, gives a single entry per CDR3 protein. The table records more than 300,000 distinct CDR3 sequences, approximately 17% of them present only once. The sequencing sample was made of blood. The receptors originated from a woman in her twenties or thirties with Graves' hyperthyroidism that later progressed to Graves' ophthalmopathy. Both conserved end residues are part of each CDR3. The D gene is left open where the match is weak. Rows give clone size only sometimes, using once, few, many, or a class for an expanded clone.

cdr3_nt: TGCAGTGCTTCACGGCGGGGCGGGGCTCACAATGAGCAGTTCTTC
cdr3_aa: CSASRRGGAHNEQFF
v_call: TRBV20-1
cdr3_length: 15
clone_size: many
j_call: TRBJ2-1
d_call: -

cdr3_nt: TGTGCCAGCAGTCCGGGGACAGGGGGCACCGGGGAGCTGTTTTTT
cdr3_aa: CASSPGTGGTGELFF
v_call: TRBV28
cdr3_length: 15
clone_size: many
j_call: TRBJ2-2
d_call: TRBD1

cdr3_nt: TGCTCCAGCAGTTACTCCGGGACAGGGATTCAGCCCCAGCATTTT
cdr3_aa: CSSSYSGTGIQPQHF
v_call: TRBV6-5
cdr3_length: 15
clone_size: -
j_call: TRBJ1-5
d_call: TRBD1

cdr3_nt: TGTGCCAGCAGTTACGGCGGGTCTTCTTCCGAGCAGTACTTC
cdr3_aa: CASSYGGSSSEQYF
v_call: TRBV6-6
cdr3_length: 14
clone_size: -
j_call: TRBJ2-7
d_call: -

cdr3_nt: TGTGCCACCAGCAGAGTCCCCGTTTTCGGCGAGGAGACCCAGTACTTC
cdr3_aa: CATSRVPVFGEETQYF
v_call: TRBV15
cdr3_length: 16
clone_size: many
j_call: TRBJ2-5
d_call: -

cdr3_nt: TGTGCCAGCAGTTACCAGGGGATGAACACTGAAGCTTTCTTT
cdr3_aa: CASSYQGMNTEAFF
v_call: TRBV6-5
cdr3_length: 14
clone_size: few
j_call: TRBJ1-1
d_call: -

cdr3_nt: TGTGCCAGCAGCTCGGACAGGGCTAATGAAAAACTGTTTTTT
cdr3_aa: CASSSDRANEKLFF
v_call: TRBV7-9
cdr3_length: 14
clone_size: many
j_call: TRBJ1-4
d_call: TRBD1

cdr3_nt: TGTGCCAGCAGCCCGAGGACAGGGGGTATTTCCAAAAACATTCAGTACTTC
cdr3_aa: CASSPRTGGISKNIQYF
v_call: TRBV3-1
cdr3_length: 17
clone_size: many
j_call: TRBJ2-4
d_call: TRBD1

cdr3_nt: TGTGCCAGCAGTCCCCGTGGGCGGGGGTATACAGATACGCAGTATTTT
cdr3_aa: CASSPRGRGYTDTQYF
v_call: TRBV12-3/TRBV12-4
cdr3_length: 16
clone_size: many
j_call: TRBJ2-3
d_call: TRBD2

cdr3_nt: TGTGCCAGCAGCGGGGGCCTACTTACCAAAAACATTCAGTACTTC
cdr3_aa: CASSGGLLTKNIQYF
v_call: TRBV6-1
cdr3_length: 15
clone_size: few
j_call: TRBJ2-4
d_call: -

cdr3_nt: TGTGCCAGCAGCACTCGGACTAGCGGGGGCACAGATACGCAGTATTTT
cdr3_aa: CASSTRTSGGTDTQYF
v_call: TRBV28
cdr3_length: 16
clone_size: medium-sized
j_call: TRBJ2-3
d_call: TRBD2

cdr3_nt: TGTGCCAGCAGTGTGGGGGGACCGAGCAATCAGCCCCAGCATTTT
cdr3_aa: CASSVGGPSNQPQHF
v_call: TRBV2
cdr3_length: 15
clone_size: many
j_call: TRBJ1-5
d_call: -

cdr3_nt: TGTGCCAGCAGTGAATTATGGGAACCTAATGAAAAACTGTTTTTT
cdr3_aa: CASSELWEPNEKLFF
v_call: TRBV6-1
cdr3_length: 15
clone_size: -
j_call: TRBJ1-4
d_call: -

cdr3_nt: TGCAGTGCTAGAGAATGGAGGGAGAGTACCGGGGAGCTGTTTTTT
cdr3_aa: CSAREWRESTGELFF
v_call: TRBV20-1
cdr3_length: 15
clone_size: -
j_call: TRBJ2-2
d_call: -

cdr3_nt: TGTGCCAGCAGTCGCTGGGCAGGGGGCCTGGGAAGAAATGAAAAACTGTTTTTT
cdr3_aa: CASSRWAGGLGRNEKLFF
v_call: TRBV28
cdr3_length: 18
clone_size: many
j_call: TRBJ1-4
d_call: TRBD1

cdr3_nt: TGTGCTAGCAGCTTAGGGCCAGCGGGGAATGAGCAGTTCTTC
cdr3_aa: CASSLGPAGNEQFF
v_call: TRBV7-7
cdr3_length: 14
clone_size: few
j_call: TRBJ2-1
d_call: TRBD2

cdr3_nt: TGTGCCACCAGTGATTCAGCGACTAGCGAGAAAGAGACCCAGTACTTC
cdr3_aa: CATSDSATSEKETQYF
v_call: TRBV24-1
cdr3_length: 16
clone_size: many
j_call: TRBJ2-5
d_call: TRBD2

cdr3_nt: TGTGCCAGCAGTTACTCGATAGCGGGGTCCGGAAACACCATATATTTT
cdr3_aa: CASSYSIAGSGNTIYF
v_call: TRBV6-8
cdr3_length: 16
clone_size: many
j_call: TRBJ1-3
d_call: -

cdr3_nt: TGTGCCAGCAGCCATGGGGACAGGGGGGTTGGAGAGACCCAGTACTTC
cdr3_aa: CASSHGDRGVGETQYF
v_call: TRBV3-1
cdr3_length: 16
clone_size: many
j_call: TRBJ2-5
d_call: TRBD1

cdr3_nt: TGTGCCAGCAGTGATACGGGGAGCTCCTATAATTCACCCCTCCACTTT
cdr3_aa: CASSDTGSSYNSPLHF
v_call: TRBV2
cdr3_length: 16
clone_size: many
j_call: TRBJ1-6
d_call: -

cdr3_nt: TGTGCCAGCAGTTTATCTAACCGGGTTGGAAACACCGGGGAGCTGTTTTTT
cdr3_aa: CASSLSNRVGNTGELFF
v_call: TRBV27
cdr3_length: 17
clone_size: many
j_call: TRBJ2-2
d_call: -

cdr3_nt: TGTGCCAGCAGCTTAGCGCTTTGGCAGGATGGTGAAAAACTGTTTTTT
cdr3_aa: CASSLALWQDGEKLFF
v_call: TRBV7-2
cdr3_length: 16
clone_size: -
j_call: TRBJ1-4
d_call: -